This entry concerns a single T cell receptor beta chain. This sample stems from a study of shared clonotypes between healthy human individuals. Study as a whole: Plates per donor: three CD4 naive, three CD4 memory, two CD8 naive, one CD8 memory.

The CDR3 is 15 residues long. The ends were cut back, 0 bases at V and 2 bases at J, with 8 bases in the middle. The germline V gene has CDR1 MNHNS and CDR2 SASEGT. Donors, healthy HIV-negative adults, lacked recent acute infections or vaccinations. CD45RA+ naive and CD45RA-negative memory subsets were separated from CD4+ cells. Per the study methods: Filtering differed since immunoSEQ provided only junctions, with no quality scores. Using immunoSEQ multiplex PCR, the repertoire was profiled, and TCRdb retains in-frame clones only, with some absent. Clonal size and the V and J genes are those of that table, whereas D and trimming came from the DNA. The profile covers approximately 2.4 million clones, with around 95% appearing a single time and roughly 0.13% taken by the ten largest.

The clonotype was recovered from a man between 18 and 35 years old in good health. The V call is TRBV6-1, the J call TRBJ2-1; TRBD1 might be the D (5 bases). Input material: naive CD4+ T cells sorted from blood. Described subset: CD45RA+ positively selected. The CDR3 spells CASSEAPGPYNEQFF. In nucleotides, the CDR3 is TGTGCCAGCAGTGAAGCGCCAGGGCCCTACAATGAGCAGTTCTTC.